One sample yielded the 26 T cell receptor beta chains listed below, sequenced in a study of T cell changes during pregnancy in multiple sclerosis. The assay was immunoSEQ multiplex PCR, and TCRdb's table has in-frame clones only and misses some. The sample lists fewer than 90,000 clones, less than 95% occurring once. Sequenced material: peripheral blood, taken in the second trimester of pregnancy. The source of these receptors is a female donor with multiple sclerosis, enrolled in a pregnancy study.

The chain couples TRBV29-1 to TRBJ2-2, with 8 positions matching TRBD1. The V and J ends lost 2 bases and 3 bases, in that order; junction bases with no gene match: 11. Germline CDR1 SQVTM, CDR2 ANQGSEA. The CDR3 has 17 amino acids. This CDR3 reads CSVEPVAGGIYTGELFF. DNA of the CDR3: TGCAGCGTTGAACCGGTAGCAGGGGGCATCTACACCGGGGAGCTGTTTTTT.

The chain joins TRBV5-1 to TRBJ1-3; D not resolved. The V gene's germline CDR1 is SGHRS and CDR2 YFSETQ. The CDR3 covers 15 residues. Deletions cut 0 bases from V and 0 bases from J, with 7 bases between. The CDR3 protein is CASSLAHPSGNTIYF. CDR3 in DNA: TGCGCCAGCAGCTTGGCACACCCCTCTGGAAACACCATATATTTT. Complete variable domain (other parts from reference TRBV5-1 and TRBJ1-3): KAGVTQTPRYLIKTRGQQVTLSCSPISGHRSVSWYQQTPGQGLQFLFEYFSETQRNKGNFPGRFSGRQFSNSRSEMNVSTLELGDSALYLCASSLAHPSGNTIYFGEGSWLTVV.

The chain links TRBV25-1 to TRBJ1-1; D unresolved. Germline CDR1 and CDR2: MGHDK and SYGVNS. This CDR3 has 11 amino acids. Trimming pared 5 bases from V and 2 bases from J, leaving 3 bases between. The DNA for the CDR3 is TGTGCCAGCAGTCCAAACACTGAAGCTTTCTTT. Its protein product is CASSPNTEAFF.

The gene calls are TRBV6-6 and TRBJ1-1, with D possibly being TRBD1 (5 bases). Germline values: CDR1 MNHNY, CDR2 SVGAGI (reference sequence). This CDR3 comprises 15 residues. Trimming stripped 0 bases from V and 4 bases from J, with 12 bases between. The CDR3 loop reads CASSYSRGVATEAFF. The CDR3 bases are TGTGCCAGCAGTTACTCGCGGGGGGTCGCCACTGAAGCTTTCTTT.

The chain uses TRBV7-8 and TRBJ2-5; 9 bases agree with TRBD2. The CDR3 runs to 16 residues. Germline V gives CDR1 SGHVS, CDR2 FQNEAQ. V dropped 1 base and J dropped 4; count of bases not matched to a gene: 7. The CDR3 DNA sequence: TGTGCCAGCAGCTTAGTATGGCGGGGGGGCGGAGAGACCCAGTACTTC. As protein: CASSLVWRGGGETQYF. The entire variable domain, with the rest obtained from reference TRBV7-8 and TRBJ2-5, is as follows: GAGVSQSPRYKVAKRGQDVALRCDPISGHVSLFWYQQALGQGPEFLTYFQNEAQLDKSGLPSDRFFAERPEGSVSTLKIQRTQQEDSAVYLCASSLVWRGGGETQYFGPGTRLLVL.

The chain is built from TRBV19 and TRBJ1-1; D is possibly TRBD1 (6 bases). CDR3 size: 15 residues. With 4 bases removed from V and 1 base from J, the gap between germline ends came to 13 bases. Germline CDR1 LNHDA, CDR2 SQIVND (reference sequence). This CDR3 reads CASSSLGTPNTEAFF. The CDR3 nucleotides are TGTGCCAGTAGTAGTCTTGGGACACCGAACACTGAAGCTTTCTTT. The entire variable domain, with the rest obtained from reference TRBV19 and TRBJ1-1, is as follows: DGGITQSPKYLFRKEGQNVTLSCEQNLNHDAMYWYRQDPGQGLRLIYYSQIVNDFQKGDIAEGYSVSREKKESFPLTVTSAQKNPTAFYLCASSSLGTPNTEAFFGQGTRLTVV.

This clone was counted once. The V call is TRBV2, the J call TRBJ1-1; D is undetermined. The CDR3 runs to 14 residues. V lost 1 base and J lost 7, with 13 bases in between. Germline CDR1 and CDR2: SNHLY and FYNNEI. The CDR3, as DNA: TGTGCCAGCAGTGAAGACACAAGGAGATTTGAAGCTTTCTTT. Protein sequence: CASSEDTRRFEAFF.

CDR3 loop: CAWSVGRGGGELFF. CDR3 sequence (DNA): TGTGCCTGGAGTGTAGGACGGGGTGGCGGGGAGCTGTTTTTT. V and J are TRBV30 and TRBJ2-2, with a tentative D call TRBD2 (5 bases). Germline CDR1 reads GTSNPN; CDR2 reads SVGIG (reference sequence). Deletions cut 0 bases from V and 7 bases from J, with 12 bases between. This CDR3 spans 14 amino acids.

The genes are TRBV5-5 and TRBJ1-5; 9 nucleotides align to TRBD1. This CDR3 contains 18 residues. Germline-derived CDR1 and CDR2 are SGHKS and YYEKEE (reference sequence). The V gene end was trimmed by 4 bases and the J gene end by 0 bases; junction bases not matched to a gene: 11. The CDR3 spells CASSARDRVTNSNQPQHF. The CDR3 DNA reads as TGTGCCAGCAGCGCGCGGGACAGGGTGACTAATAGCAATCAGCCCCAGCATTTT. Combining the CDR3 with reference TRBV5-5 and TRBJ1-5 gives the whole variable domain DAGVTQSPTHLIKTRGQQVTLRCSPISGHKSVSWYQQVLGQGPQFIFQYYEKEERGRGNFPDRFSARQFPNYSSELNVNALLLGDSALYLCASSARDRVTNSNQPQHFGDGTRLSIL.

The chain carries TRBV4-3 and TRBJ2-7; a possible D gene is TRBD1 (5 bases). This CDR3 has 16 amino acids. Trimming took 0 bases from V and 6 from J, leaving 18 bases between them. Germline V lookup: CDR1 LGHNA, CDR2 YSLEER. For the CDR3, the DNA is TGCGCCAGCAGCCAAGAATCTCAGGCCTGGGGCGGCGAGCAGTACTTC. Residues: CASSQESQAWGGEQYF.

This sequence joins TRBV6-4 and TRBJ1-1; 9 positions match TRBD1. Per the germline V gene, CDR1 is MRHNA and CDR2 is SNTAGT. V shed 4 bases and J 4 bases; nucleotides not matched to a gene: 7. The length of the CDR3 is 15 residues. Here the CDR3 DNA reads TGTGCCAGCAGTGCGGGGGACAGGGAGGCCACTGAAGCTTTCTTT. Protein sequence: CASSAGDREATEAFF.

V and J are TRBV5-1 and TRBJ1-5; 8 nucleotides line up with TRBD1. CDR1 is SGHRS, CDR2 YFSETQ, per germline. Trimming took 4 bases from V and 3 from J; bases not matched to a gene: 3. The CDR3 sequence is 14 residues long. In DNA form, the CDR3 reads TGCGCCAGCAGCCCGGGACAGGACAATCAGCCCCAGCATTTT. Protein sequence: CASSPGQDNQPQHF.

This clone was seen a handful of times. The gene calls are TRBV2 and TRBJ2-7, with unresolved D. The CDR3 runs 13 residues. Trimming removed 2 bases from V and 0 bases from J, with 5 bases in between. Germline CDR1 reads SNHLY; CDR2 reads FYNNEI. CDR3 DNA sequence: TGTGCCAGCAGTGAACAGGCCTCCTACGAGCAGTACTTC. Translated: CASSEQASYEQYF.

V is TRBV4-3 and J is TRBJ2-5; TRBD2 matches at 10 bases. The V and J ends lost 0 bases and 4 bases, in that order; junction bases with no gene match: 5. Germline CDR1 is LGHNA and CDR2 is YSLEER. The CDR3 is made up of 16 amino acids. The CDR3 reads CASSQDLASGGETQYF. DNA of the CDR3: TGCGCCAGCAGCCAAGATCTGGCTAGCGGGGGAGAGACCCAGTACTTC.

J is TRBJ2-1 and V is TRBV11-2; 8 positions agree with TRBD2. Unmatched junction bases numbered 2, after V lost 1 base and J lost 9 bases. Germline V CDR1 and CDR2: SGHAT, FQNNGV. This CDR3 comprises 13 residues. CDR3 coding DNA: TGTGCCAGCAGCTTAGGGACTAGCAGTGAGCAGTTCTTC. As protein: CASSLGTSSEQFF.

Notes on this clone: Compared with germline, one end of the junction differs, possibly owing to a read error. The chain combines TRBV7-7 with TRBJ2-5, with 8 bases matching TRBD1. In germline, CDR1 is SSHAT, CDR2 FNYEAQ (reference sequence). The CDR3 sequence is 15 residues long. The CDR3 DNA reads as TGTGCTAGCAGCTCCACAGGGGGAGGCGGAGAGACCCAGTACTTC. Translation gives CASSSTGGGGETQYF.

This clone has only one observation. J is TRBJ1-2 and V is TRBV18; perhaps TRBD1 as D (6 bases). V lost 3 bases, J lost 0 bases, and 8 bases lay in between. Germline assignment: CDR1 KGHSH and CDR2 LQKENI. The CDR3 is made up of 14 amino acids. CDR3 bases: TGTGCCAGCTCACCTAACAGGGCTAACTATGGCTACACCTTC. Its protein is CASSPNRANYGYTF.

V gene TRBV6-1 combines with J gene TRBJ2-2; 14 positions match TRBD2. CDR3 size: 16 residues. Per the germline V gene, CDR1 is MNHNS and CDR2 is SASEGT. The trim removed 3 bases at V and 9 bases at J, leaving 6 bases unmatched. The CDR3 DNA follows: TGTGCCAGCAGTGACAGGACTAGCGGGGGGAAGTGGGAGCTGTTTTTT. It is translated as CASSDRTSGGKWELFF.

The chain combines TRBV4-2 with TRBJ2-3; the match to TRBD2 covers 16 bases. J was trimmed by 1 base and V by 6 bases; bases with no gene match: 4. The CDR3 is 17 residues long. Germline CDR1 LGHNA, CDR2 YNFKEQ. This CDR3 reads CASRTGTSGGGTDTQYF. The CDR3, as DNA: TGTGCCAGCAGGACCGGGACTAGCGGGGGGGGCACAGATACGCAGTATTTT.

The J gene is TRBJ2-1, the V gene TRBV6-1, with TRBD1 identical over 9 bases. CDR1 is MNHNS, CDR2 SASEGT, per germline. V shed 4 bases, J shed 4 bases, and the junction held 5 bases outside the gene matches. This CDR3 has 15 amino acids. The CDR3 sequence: CASSGGTGFYNEQFF. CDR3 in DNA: TGTGCCAGCAGTGGCGGGACAGGGTTTTACAATGAGCAGTTCTTC.

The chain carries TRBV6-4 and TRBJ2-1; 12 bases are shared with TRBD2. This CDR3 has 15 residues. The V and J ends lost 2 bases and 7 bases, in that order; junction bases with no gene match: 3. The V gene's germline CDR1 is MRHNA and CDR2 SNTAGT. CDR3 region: CASSDGLAGLNEQFF. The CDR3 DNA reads TGTGCCAGCAGTGACGGACTAGCGGGGTTAAATGAGCAGTTCTTC.

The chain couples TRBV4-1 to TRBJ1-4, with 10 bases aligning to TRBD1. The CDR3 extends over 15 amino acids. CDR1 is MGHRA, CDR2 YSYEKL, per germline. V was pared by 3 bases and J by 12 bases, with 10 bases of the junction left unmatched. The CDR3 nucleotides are TGCGCCAGCAGCCACTCCGGGACAGGGGTGTTGGAACTGTTTTTT. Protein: CASSHSGTGVLELFF.

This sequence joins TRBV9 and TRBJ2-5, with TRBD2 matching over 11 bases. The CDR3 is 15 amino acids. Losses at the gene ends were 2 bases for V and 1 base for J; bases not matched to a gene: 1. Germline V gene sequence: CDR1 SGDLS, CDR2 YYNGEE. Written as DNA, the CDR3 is TGTGCCAGCAGCGTGACTAGCGGGGCCCAAGAGACCCAGTACTTC. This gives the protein CASSVTSGAQETQYF.

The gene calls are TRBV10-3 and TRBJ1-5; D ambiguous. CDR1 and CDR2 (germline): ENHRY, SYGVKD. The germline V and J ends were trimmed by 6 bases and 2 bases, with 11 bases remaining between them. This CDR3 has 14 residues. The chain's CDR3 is CAIRAASGNQPQHF. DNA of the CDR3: TGTGCCATCAGAGCGGCGTCGGGCAATCAGCCCCAGCATTTT.

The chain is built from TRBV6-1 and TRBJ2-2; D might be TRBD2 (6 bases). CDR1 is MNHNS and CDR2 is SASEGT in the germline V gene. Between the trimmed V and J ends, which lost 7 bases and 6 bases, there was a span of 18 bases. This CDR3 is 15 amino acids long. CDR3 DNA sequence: TGTGCCAGCACCCCGGGGTCCGGAGGGGCCGGGGAGCTGTTTTTT. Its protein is CASTPGSGGAGELFF.

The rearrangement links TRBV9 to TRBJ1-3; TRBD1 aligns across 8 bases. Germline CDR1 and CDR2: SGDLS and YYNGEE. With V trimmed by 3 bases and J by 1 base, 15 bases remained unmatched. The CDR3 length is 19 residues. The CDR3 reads CASSAPMGQGAASGNTIYF. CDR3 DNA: TGTGCCAGCAGCGCCCCGATGGGCCAGGGGGCGGCTTCTGGAAACACCATATATTTT.